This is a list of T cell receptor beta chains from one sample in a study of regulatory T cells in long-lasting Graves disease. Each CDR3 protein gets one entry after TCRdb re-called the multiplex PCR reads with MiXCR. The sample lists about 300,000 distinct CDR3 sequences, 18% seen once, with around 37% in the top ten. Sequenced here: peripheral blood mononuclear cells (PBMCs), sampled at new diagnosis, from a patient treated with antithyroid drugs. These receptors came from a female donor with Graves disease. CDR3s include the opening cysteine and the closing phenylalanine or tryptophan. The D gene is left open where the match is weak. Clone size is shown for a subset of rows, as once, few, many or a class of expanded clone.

CDR3 protein: CASRPSGTASEQYF
CDR3 DNA: TGTGCCAGCAGACCGTCGGGGACTGCCTCCGAGCAGTACTTC
J gene: TRBJ2-7
clone size: .
V gene: TRBV7-2
D gene: .

CDR3 protein: CASSLAHGGSGYTF
CDR3 DNA: TGTGCCAGCAGTTTAGCGCACGGGGGCTCTGGCTACACCTTC
J gene: TRBJ1-2
clone size: many
V gene: TRBV12-3/TRBV12-4
D gene: .

CDR3 protein: CASSPASFGTYEQYF
CDR3 DNA: TGTGCCAGCAGCCCCGCTAGCTTCGGGACCTACGAGCAGTACTTC
J gene: TRBJ2-7
clone size: .
V gene: TRBV2
D gene: .

CDR3 protein: CASSPRTGAVYGYTF
CDR3 DNA: TGCGCCAGCAGCCCCAGGACAGGGGCCGTCTATGGCTACACCTTC
J gene: TRBJ1-2
clone size: many
V gene: TRBV5-1
D gene: TRBD1

CDR3 protein: CASSLWADLYEQYF
CDR3 DNA: TGTGCCAGCAGTCTCTGGGCGGATCTCTACGAGCAGTACTTC
J gene: TRBJ2-7
clone size: many
V gene: TRBV28
D gene: .

CDR3 protein: CASSPYEQGSQETQYF
CDR3 DNA: TGTGCCAGCAGCCCGTACGAACAGGGATCTCAAGAGACCCAGTACTTC
J gene: TRBJ2-5
clone size: many
V gene: TRBV11-3
D gene: .

CDR3 protein: CAWSLASATDTQYF
CDR3 DNA: TGTGCCTGGAGTCTAGCGTCGGCCACAGATACGCAGTATTTT
J gene: TRBJ2-3
clone size: many
V gene: TRBV30
D gene: .

CDR3 protein: CAISAQRETNNEQFF
CDR3 DNA: TGTGCCATCAGTGCCCAGCGGGAGACCAACAATGAGCAGTTCTTC
J gene: TRBJ2-1
clone size: many
V gene: TRBV10-3
D gene: TRBD2

CDR3 protein: CSGSRDYETQYF
CDR3 DNA: TGCAGCGGTAGCCGGGACTACGAGACCCAGTACTTC
J gene: TRBJ2-5
clone size: many
V gene: TRBV29-1
D gene: TRBD2

CDR3 protein: CASSPGLAGSGEQFF
CDR3 DNA: TGTGCCAGCAGTCCCGGACTAGCGGGATCTGGCGAGCAGTTCTTC
J gene: TRBJ2-1
clone size: .
V gene: TRBV12-3/TRBV12-4
D gene: TRBD2

CDR3 protein: CASKRPKTSGMQYF
CDR3 DNA: TGTGCCAGCAAAAGACCTAAGACTAGCGGTATGCAGTATTTT
J gene: TRBJ2-3
clone size: .
V gene: TRBV28
D gene: TRBD2

CDR3 protein: CASSPLGGSYNSPLHF
CDR3 DNA: TGTGCCAGCAGTCCTTTGGGGGGCTCCTATAATTCACCCCTCCACTTT
J gene: TRBJ1-6
clone size: few
V gene: TRBV6-1
D gene: .

CDR3 protein: CSARAGRYEQYF
CDR3 DNA: TGCAGTGCTAGAGCTGGCCGTTACGAGCAGTACTTC
J gene: TRBJ2-7
clone size: .
V gene: TRBV20-1
D gene: .

CDR3 protein: CSAIQGSNQPQHF
CDR3 DNA: TGCAGTGCAATACAGGGTAGCAATCAGCCCCAGCATTTT
J gene: TRBJ1-5
clone size: .
V gene: TRBV20-1
D gene: .

CDR3 protein: CASGPGQGAVGTEAFF
CDR3 DNA: TGTGCTAGTGGGCCCGGTCAGGGGGCTGTGGGCACTGAAGCTTTCTTT
J gene: TRBJ1-1
clone size: .
V gene: TRBV12-5
D gene: TRBD1

CDR3 protein: CASSPPSDNIQYF
CDR3 DNA: TGTGCCAGCTCACCACCTAGCGATAACATTCAGTACTTC
J gene: TRBJ2-4
clone size: .
V gene: TRBV18
D gene: .

CDR3 protein: CASSGFQETQYF
CDR3 DNA: TGTGCCAGCAGTGGGTTCCAAGAGACCCAGTACTTC
J gene: TRBJ2-5
clone size: many
V gene: TRBV28
D gene: .

CDR3 protein: CASTLPRGSLLDTEAFF
CDR3 DNA: TGTGCCAGCACCCTACCCCGCGGGTCCTTATTGGACACTGAAGCTTTCTTT
J gene: TRBJ1-1
clone size: many
V gene: TRBV28
D gene: .

CDR3 protein: CASSRTGSRGDTQYF
CDR3 DNA: TGTGCCAGCAGCAGGACTGGGTCGCGGGGGGATACGCAGTATTTT
J gene: TRBJ2-3
clone size: many
V gene: TRBV28
D gene: TRBD2

CDR3 protein: CASSKAGGQVPQHF
CDR3 DNA: TGTGCCAGCAGCAAGGCAGGGGGCCAAGTTCCCCAGCATTTT
J gene: TRBJ1-5
clone size: .
V gene: TRBV9
D gene: TRBD1

CDR3 protein: CASSISGAENTEAFF
CDR3 DNA: TGCGCCAGCAGTATCTCAGGGGCGGAGAACACTGAAGCTTTCTTT
J gene: TRBJ1-1
clone size: many
V gene: TRBV5-1
D gene: .

CDR3 protein: CASSRGQGPQAPSEQYF
CDR3 DNA: TGCGCCAGCAGCCGGGGACAGGGACCTCAAGCTCCTTCCGAGCAGTACTTC
J gene: TRBJ2-7
clone size: few
V gene: TRBV5-1
D gene: TRBD1

CDR3 protein: CAWSALRPGQPMNTEAFF
CDR3 DNA: TGTGCCTGGAGTGCCCTTCGTCCGGGACAGCCGATGAACACTGAAGCTTTCTTT
J gene: TRBJ1-1
clone size: .
V gene: TRBV30
D gene: TRBD1

CDR3 protein: CASSSPGQARPYEQYF
CDR3 DNA: TGTGCCAGCAGTTCCCCCGGACAGGCACGGCCCTACGAGCAGTACTTC
J gene: TRBJ2-7
clone size: many
V gene: TRBV28
D gene: TRBD1

CDR3 protein: CASSLEPGLDEQFF
CDR3 DNA: TGCGCCAGCAGCTTGGAGCCAGGTTTGGATGAGCAGTTCTTC
J gene: TRBJ2-1
clone size: .
V gene: TRBV5-1
D gene: .

CDR3 protein: CAISGRESPDTQYF
CDR3 DNA: TGTGCCATTTCTGGGCGGGAGTCTCCAGATACGCAGTATTTT
J gene: TRBJ2-3
clone size: many
V gene: TRBV28
D gene: TRBD2

CDR3 protein: CASSFIEPHRLDTQYF
CDR3 DNA: TGTGCCAGCAGCTTTATCGAGCCGCACCGATTGGATACGCAGTATTTT
J gene: TRBJ2-3
clone size: many
V gene: TRBV5-5
D gene: .

CDR3 protein: CASSFMENTEAFF
CDR3 DNA: TGTGCCAGCAGCTTTATGGAAAACACTGAAGCTTTCTTT
J gene: TRBJ1-1
clone size: many
V gene: TRBV7-3
D gene: .